A single sample gave rise to the 4 T cell receptor beta chains below, sequenced in a study of beta chain features in type 1 diabetes. cDNA synthesis used the whole RNA isolate, giving expressed TCRB sequences. The method was immunoSEQ multiplex PCR; TCRdb's version includes in-frame clones alone and lacks a portion of them. This sample has around 430,000 clones, with over 25% found just once. Sequencing used naive CD4+ T cells from blood. These receptors were taken from a man aged 18 to 30 in good health.

The rearrangement links TRBV2 to TRBJ2-2, with D hard to call. Per the germline V gene, CDR1 is SNHLY and CDR2 is FYNNEI. The CDR3 is made up of 11 amino acids. The V gene lost 6 bases and the J gene lost 7 bases, with 6 bases spanning the gap. CDR3 sequence: CASSQIGELFF. In DNA form, the CDR3 reads TGTGCCAGCAGCCAAATCGGGGAGCTGTTTTTT.

The rearrangement joins TRBV6-5 to TRBJ1-1; no firm D call. Germline V gene lookup returns CDR1 MNHEY and CDR2 SVGAGI. The V end lost 0 bases, the J end lost 0 bases, and 8 bases lay between the germline ends. This CDR3 is 15 amino acids long. CDR3 region: CASSYSQELNTEAFF. The CDR3, as DNA: TGTGCCAGCAGTTACTCGCAGGAGCTGAACACTGAAGCTTTCTTT.

On this clone: Other DNA sequences in the sample encode the same CDR3. CDR3 in amino acids: CASSVQGNTEAFF. CDR3 DNA: TGTGCCAGCAGTGTTCAGGGGAACACTGAAGCTTTCTTT. The chain recombines TRBV2 with TRBJ1-1, with a tentative D call TRBD1 (5 bases). Trimming removed 4 bases from V and 1 base from J, with 7 bases in between. This CDR3 is built from 13 residues. CDR1 and CDR2 from the germline V gene are SNHLY and FYNNEI.

This clone turned up a few times. V and J are TRBV9 and TRBJ2-3; 10 bases are shared with TRBD2. The J segment lost 7 bases and the V segment lost 3 bases, leaving 5 bases of the junction unmatched. The CDR3 runs 14 residues. CDR1 SGDLS and CDR2 YYNGEE come from the germline V gene. CDR3 sequence reads: CASSAGLAVNTQYF. The CDR3 nucleotides read TGTGCCAGCAGCGCCGGACTAGCGGTAAATACGCAGTATTTT. The complete variable domain, with remaining parts taken from reference TRBV9 and TRBJ2-3, reads DSGVTQTPKHLITATGQRVTLRCSPRSGDLSVYWYQQSLDQGLQFLIQYYNGEERAKGNILERFSAQQFPDLHSELNLSSLELGDSALYFCASSAGLAVNTQYFGPGTRLTVL.